The 26 T cell receptor beta chains listed next were all sequenced from one sample in a study of STAT5B mutations in CD4+ large granular lymphocyte leukemia. Method: immunoSEQ multiplex PCR; TCRdb's copy keeps in-frame clones and lacks some. Of some 34,000 clones in the sample, roughly 74% were seen once. The specimen sequenced was CD4+ T cells from blood buffy coats. All receptors derive from a human donor in good health.

The rearrangement joins TRBV15 to TRBJ2-2, with 8 nucleotides matching TRBD2. With 8 bases clipped from V and 4 bases from J, the junction kept 9 bases outside the gene matches. CDR1 and CDR2 (germline): LNHNV, YYDKDF (reference sequence). This CDR3 is built from 15 residues. CDR3 amino acids: CATGRREVSTGELFF. The DNA of the CDR3 is TGTGCCACCGGTCGGCGGGAGGTTAGCACCGGGGAGCTGTTTTTT.

The genes are TRBV11-3 and TRBJ1-1; the D gene is possibly TRBD1 (5 bases). This CDR3 is built from 14 residues. The germline CDR1 and CDR2 sequences are SGHNT and YENEEA. V lost 1 base to trimming and J lost 1 base, with 7 bases between them. DNA of the CDR3: TGTGCCAGCAGCTTAGGCAGGGCGAACACTGAAGCTTTCTTT. Protein product: CASSLGRANTEAFF.

The chain has TRBV19 and TRBJ2-1, with D possibly TRBD2 on 6 matching bases. The CDR3 loop spans 14 amino acids. V shed 0 bases and J shed 10 bases, with 13 bases lying between them. Germline assignment: CDR1 LNHDA and CDR2 SQIVND (reference sequence). Here the CDR3 reads CASSIDTGRTEQFF. CDR3 nucleotide sequence: TGTGCCAGTAGTATAGATACGGGGAGGACAGAGCAGTTCTTC.

Only a few counts were recorded for this clone. This chain joins TRBV5-6 and TRBJ1-2; no reliable D call. Trimming took off 4 bases at V and 8 bases at J, with 15 bases between the two ends. In germline, CDR1 is SGHDT, CDR2 YYEEEE. CDR3 size: 13 residues. The CDR3 is CASSVGPYTGYTF. The CDR3 DNA reads TGTGCCAGCAGCGTCGGACCGTACACCGGCTACACCTTC.

This clone has a handful of counts. This rearrangement joins TRBV4-2 to TRBJ2-5; 8 nucleotides line up with TRBD2. Germline V CDR1 and CDR2: LGHNA, YNFKEQ. J gave up 5 bases and V 0 bases, and 5 bases lay outside the gene matches. The CDR3 length is 15 residues. The CDR3 reads CASSQDAGGWETQYF. In DNA, the CDR3 is TGTGCCAGCAGCCAAGATGCGGGAGGTTGGGAGACCCAGTACTTC.

V gene TRBV18 combines with J gene TRBJ2-6, with D unclear. The germline V gene encodes CDR1 KGHSH and CDR2 LQKENI. This CDR3 contains 16 residues. V was clipped by 8 bases and J by 0 bases, with 14 bases between them. In DNA, the CDR3 is TGTGCCAGCCACGCCTCCGGCCCCTCTGGGGCCAACGTCCTGACTTTC. Encoded protein: CASHASGPSGANVLTF.

The V call is TRBV13, the J call TRBJ2-5; 13 bases fit TRBD2. CDR3 size: 17 residues. The germline V gene has CDR1 PRHDT and CDR2 FYEKMQ (reference sequence). V trimming: 3 bases; J trimming: 3 bases; junction bases outside the gene matches: 7. For the CDR3, the DNA is TGTGCCAGCAGCTTCGTTGGACTAGCGGGAGATAAAGAGACCCAGTACTTC. It yields the protein CASSFVGLAGDKETQYF.

V and J are TRBV19 and TRBJ1-2, with a possible D match to TRBD1 (5 bases). The CDR3 runs 14 residues. Germline values: CDR1 LNHDA, CDR2 SQIVND (reference sequence). V was cut by 5 bases and J by 1 base, with 11 bases left in between. DNA for the CDR3: TGTGCCAGTAGTGCCCGGGGACTTAACTATGGCTACACCTTC. The encoded protein is CASSARGLNYGYTF.

This chain uses TRBV5-4 with TRBJ1-2; 8 bases are shared with TRBD1. Germline trimming cut 0 bases from V and 4 bases from J; bases unmatched to any gene: 8. The CDR3 runs 16 residues. Germline CDR1 and CDR2: SGHNT and YYREEE (reference sequence). Written as DNA, the CDR3 is TGTGCCAGCAGCTTGGGGACAGGGATTCCTTTCTATGGCTACACCTTC. It codes for CASSLGTGIPFYGYTF.

This clone has more than one count but fewer than ten. V and J are TRBV5-1 and TRBJ1-2; the D is unclear. This CDR3 has 13 amino acids. Germline V CDR1 and CDR2: SGHRS, YFSETQ. The ends were cut back, 0 bases at V and 6 bases at J, with 9 bases in the middle. In nucleotides, the CDR3 is TGCGCCAGCAGCTTGGACAACGGGAATGGCTACACCTTC. This encodes CASSLDNGNGYTF.

V gene TRBV5-1 combines with J gene TRBJ1-2, with a weak D call TRBD1 (5 bases). CDR1 and CDR2 (germline): SGHRS, YFSETQ. V was pared by 4 bases and J by 8 bases, with 18 bases between. The CDR3 has 14 amino acids. This chain's CDR3 is CASSQDGTDAGYTF. CDR3 in DNA: TGCGCCAGCAGCCAAGACGGGACCGACGCAGGCTACACCTTC.

The chain joins TRBV6-1 to TRBJ2-2; D could derive from TRBD1 or TRBD2 (5 bases each). Germline CDR1 and CDR2: MNHNS and SASEGT. V gave up 5 bases and J gave up 2 bases, with 9 bases separating them. The CDR3 is made up of 14 amino acids. The CDR3 spells CASSPGRNTGELFF. In DNA form, the CDR3 reads TGTGCCAGCAGTCCAGGGAGAAACACCGGGGAGCTGTTTTTT.

The chain uses TRBV28 and TRBJ2-7; D call uncertain. From germline, CDR1 is MDHEN and CDR2 SYDVKM. The CDR3 extends over 12 amino acids. V was clipped by 6 bases and J by 5 bases, with 11 bases between them. The CDR3 here is CASRLFANEQYF. As DNA, the CDR3 is TGTGCCAGCAGACTATTCGCAAACGAGCAGTACTTC.

The genes are TRBV9 and TRBJ2-7; TRBD2 matches at 9 bases. With V trimmed by 4 bases and J by 6 bases, 11 bases remained unmatched. Germline V gene data show CDR1 as SGDLS and CDR2 as YYNGEE. The CDR3 runs to 15 residues. CDR3 sequence: CASSQVAGGRAEQYF. The DNA for the CDR3 is TGTGCCAGCAGCCAAGTAGCTGGCGGGAGGGCCGAGCAGTACTTC.

The chain employs TRBV19 and TRBJ1-6; the D gene is possibly TRBD1 (6 bases). This CDR3 contains 14 residues. Germline V gene data show CDR1 as LNHDA and CDR2 as SQIVND (reference sequence). Trimming removed 3 bases from V and 9 bases from J, with 12 bases in between. The CDR3 DNA is TGTGCCAGTAGTATGCTAGGGGGGAGTTCACCCCTCCACTTT. As protein: CASSMLGGSSPLHF.

V gene TRBV5-6 combines with J gene TRBJ2-7; 7 nucleotides agree with TRBD1. Germline V gene data show CDR1 as SGHDT and CDR2 as YYEEEE. The V segment lost 3 bases and the J segment 7 bases; nucleotides outside the gene matches: 7. The CDR3 spans 13 residues. The CDR3 DNA reads as TGTGCCAGCAGCTCCGACAGGGTGGGTGAGCAGTACTTC. As protein: CASSSDRVGEQYF.

The chain links TRBV6-4 to TRBJ2-6; the D is unclear. V was pared by 8 bases and J by 4 bases, with 12 bases between. The germline gives CDR1 MRHNA, CDR2 SNTAGT. CDR3 length: 14 amino acids. CDR3: CASGSFSGANVLTF. The CDR3 nucleotides are TGTGCCAGCGGATCCTTTTCAGGGGCCAACGTCCTGACTTTC.

The rearrangement joins TRBV2 to TRBJ2-3; D remains unclear. Trimming stripped 1 base from V and 3 bases from J, with 5 bases between. Germline V CDR1 and CDR2: SNHLY, FYNNEI. There are 13 residues in the CDR3. The CDR3 DNA is TGTGCCAGCAGTGAAGATTGGACAGATACGCAGTATTTT. This gives the protein CASSEDWTDTQYF.

The chain employs TRBV2 and TRBJ2-7; D is perhaps TRBD2 (6 bases). CDR1 is SNHLY and CDR2 is FYNNEI in the germline V gene. The CDR3 sequence is 12 residues long. Trimming took 8 bases from V and 5 from J, leaving 13 bases between them. The CDR3 region has the DNA TGTGCCAGCGGAGGGAATTGGGACGAGCAGTACTTC. Amino acids: CASGGNWDEQYF.

This chain joins TRBV14 and TRBJ2-5; D may be TRBD1 or TRBD2 (5 bases each). TRBJ2-7 explains the end of the DNA better; the J call may be wrong. The CDR3 covers 15 residues. Germline V gives CDR1 SGHDN, CDR2 FVKESK. CDR3 DNA sequence: TGTGCCAGCAGCCGTGGGACGATATTATCCTACGAGCAGTACTTC. Translation: CASSRGTILSYEQYF.

The V gene is TRBV7-2, the J gene TRBJ2-3, with D tentatively TRBD2 (5 bases). Trimming shortened V by 3 bases and J by 0 bases, and 10 bases separated the two germline ends. Germline CDR1 reads SGHTA; CDR2 reads FQGNSA. The CDR3 runs 15 residues. The CDR3 spells CASSFVSGSTDTQYF. The CDR3 DNA follows: TGTGCCAGCAGCTTCGTCAGCGGCAGCACAGATACGCAGTATTTT.

The chain recombines TRBV5-6 with TRBJ2-3; no clear D gene. In germline, CDR1 is SGHDT, CDR2 YYEEEE. The CDR3 has 11 residues. The ends were cut back, 2 bases at V and 5 bases at J, with 3 bases in the middle. The CDR3 spells CASSFKDTQYF. The CDR3 nucleotides read TGTGCCAGCAGCTTTAAAGATACGCAGTATTTT.

This clone was detected only once. The V and J genes are TRBV11-3 and TRBJ1-1; the D gene is possibly TRBD1 (5 bases). CDR1 is SGHNT and CDR2 is YENEEA in the germline V gene. The CDR3 spans 14 residues. The germline V and J ends were trimmed by 5 bases and 0 bases, with 10 bases remaining between them. The CDR3 protein is CASSRQLMNTEAFF. DNA of the CDR3: TGTGCCAGCAGCAGACAGCTCATGAACACTGAAGCTTTCTTT.

This clone was observed once. This chain links TRBV5-4 with TRBJ2-1; TRBD1 might be the D (5 bases). The CDR3 has 15 residues. The V gene's germline CDR1 is SGHNT and CDR2 YYREEE (reference sequence). V was pared by 1 base and J by 2 bases, with 10 bases between. The CDR3, as DNA: TGTGCCAGCAGCTTGTCCAGGGCGACCTACAATGAGCAGTTCTTC. Its protein is CASSLSRATYNEQFF.

The chain employs TRBV6-5 and TRBJ1-1; D gene ambiguous. CDR1 and CDR2 (germline): MNHEY, SVGAGI. CDR3 length equals 16 residues. The germline V and J ends were trimmed by 3 bases and 7 bases, with 21 bases remaining between them. The CDR3 here is CASSYESRPVFSEAFF. CDR3 DNA: TGTGCCAGCAGTTATGAGAGTAGACCCGTTTTTAGTGAAGCTTTCTTT.

The DNA for the CDR3 is TGTGCCAGCAGTGAATCTCGCGTTGTGGAGAGGTCCTACAATGAGCAGTTCTTC. Translated, it gives CASSESRVVERSYNEQFF. This chain links TRBV25-1 with TRBJ2-1; no clear D gene. Trimming removed 1 base from V and 1 base from J, with 17 bases in between. The CDR3 length is 18 residues. The V gene's germline CDR1 is MGHDK and CDR2 SYGVNS.